This is a list of T cell receptor beta chains from one sample in a study of technical replicates of blood from a handful of donors. TCRdb's copy holds only in-frame clones and misses some; the assay was immunoSEQ multiplex PCR. The sample includes tens of thousands of clones, roughly 90% of them seen just once. Material for sequencing was T cells isolated from PBMCs. Receptor source: a human donor in good health. CDR3s include the opening cysteine and the closing phenylalanine or tryptophan. The D gene is left open where the match is weak. Only part of the rows carry a size: once, few, many, or a class if the clone is expanded.

clone_size	v_call	d_call	j_call	cdr3_nt	cdr3_aa
once	TRBV9	TRBD1	TRBJ1-1	TGTGCCAGCAGCGTCACAGGGGGTAGCACTGAAGCTTTCTTT	CASSVTGGSTEAFF
NA	TRBV6-1	NA	TRBJ1-2	TGTGCCAGCAGTGAAGCACCTACAGGCTGGGGCTACACCTTC	CASSEAPTGWGYTF
NA	TRBV11-3	NA	TRBJ1-1	TGTGCCAGCAGCTTCGCGCCGTCCACTGAAGCTTTCTTT	CASSFAPSTEAFF
once	TRBV11-2	NA	TRBJ1-1	TGTGCCAGCAGCTTAGACAGTCCTTTACGGGGAGCTTTCTTT	CASSLDSPLRGAFF
NA	TRBV19	TRBD2	TRBJ2-5	TGTGCCAGTAGTATACCTAGCGGGAGGGAAGGAGAGACCCAGTACTTC	CASSIPSGREGETQYF
NA	TRBV9	NA	TRBJ1-4	TGTGCCAGCAGCCCGGTTAGCGACCCAACTAATGAAAAACTGTTTTTT	CASSPVSDPTNEKLFF
NA	TRBV7-3	NA	TRBJ1-1	TGTGCCAGCAGCACTTCAGGGGACACTGAAGCTTTCTTT	CASSTSGDTEAFF
NA	TRBV7-3	NA	TRBJ2-3	TGTGCCAGCAGCTTAAGTGCGGCTAGCACAGATACGCAGTATTTT	CASSLSAASTDTQYF
NA	TRBV5-4	NA	TRBJ2-5	TGTGCCAGCAGCCGAGAAATTACGTACCAAGAGACCCAGTACTTC	CASSREITYQETQYF
once	TRBV5-6	NA	TRBJ2-7	TGTGCCAGCAGCTTCGATGGTCTAGAATGGAACGAGCAGTACTTC	CASSFDGLEWNEQYF
NA	TRBV7-3	NA	TRBJ2-3	TGTGCCAGCAGCTTAAACGGGGGTAGCACAGATACGCAGTATTTT	CASSLNGGSTDTQYF
NA	TRBV11-3	NA	TRBJ2-1	TGTGCCAGCAGCGCGGGACAGAAGGGGGATGAGCAGTTCTTC	CASSAGQKGDEQFF
NA	TRBV5-1	NA	TRBJ1-2	TGCGCCAGCAGCTTTGATGGGGGGGCCTATGGCTACACCTTC	CASSFDGGAYGYTF
NA	TRBV2	TRBD1	TRBJ1-1	TGTGCCAGCAGCACACAGGGGTTGAACACTGAAGCTTTCTTT	CASSTQGLNTEAFF
NA	TRBV5-5	NA	TRBJ2-7	TGTGCCAGCAATGAGGTACACCCCGTCGAGCAGTACTTC	CASNEVHPVEQYF
NA	TRBV15	TRBD2	TRBJ2-2	TGTGCCACCAGCAGATACGGACTAGCGGGAGGGAGAGGGGCCGGGGAGCTGTTTTTT	CATSRYGLAGGRGAGELFF
once	TRBV18	TRBD1	TRBJ2-6	TGTGCCAGCTCACCCAGGACAGGGGGAGGGGCCAACGTCCTGACTTTC	CASSPRTGGGANVLTF
NA	TRBV10-3	NA	TRBJ2-1	TGTGCCATCAGTGCGCGATTACAGGGTAGTGAGCAGTTCTTC	CAISARLQGSEQFF
NA	TRBV29-1	NA	TRBJ2-1	TGCAGCGTTGGGCGGAGCTCCTACAATGAGCAGTTCTTC	CSVGRSSYNEQFF
NA	TRBV6-6	NA	TRBJ2-7	TGTGCCAGCACTAAGGACTCCCCGGAGGTTGGCTACGAGCAGTACTTC	CASTKDSPEVGYEQYF
NA	TRBV7-2	NA	TRBJ1-1	TGTGCCAGCAGCTTAAGCTGGGCGGGGAACACTGAAGCTTTCTTT	CASSLSWAGNTEAFF
NA	TRBV5-1	NA	TRBJ2-7	TGCGCCAGCAGCTTGGGGGCATCGATCGACGAGCAGTACTTC	CASSLGASIDEQYF
NA	TRBV28	TRBD2	TRBJ2-7	TGTGCCGCCCAGCTAGGGCGGGAGGTTTACGAGCAGTACTTC	CAAQLGREVYEQYF
NA	TRBV4-2	NA	TRBJ1-5	TGTGCCAGCAGCCAAGGACAGGATAGGGCCCAGCATTTT	CASSQGQDRAQHF
NA	TRBV19	TRBD1	TRBJ2-7	TGTGCCAGTAGTGGGTGGGCAGGGGGCACCTACGAGCAGTACTTC	CASSGWAGGTYEQYF
NA	TRBV4-2	NA	TRBJ1-1	TGTGCCAGCAGCCAGTTAAACACTGAAGCTTTCTTT	CASSQLNTEAFF
NA	TRBV27	TRBD2	TRBJ2-1	TGTGCCAGCAGTTTCAAGCGGGGATCCTACAATGAGCAGTTCTTC	CASSFKRGSYNEQFF
NA	TRBV10-2	NA	TRBJ1-3	TGCGCCAGCAGTGCTACCGGGGCTGGAAACACCATATATTTT	CASSATGAGNTIYF
NA	TRBV5-6	NA	TRBJ1-4	TGTGCCAGCAGCATGCAGGGGCGGCCTAATGAAAAACTGTTTTTT	CASSMQGRPNEKLFF
NA	TRBV7-2	NA	TRBJ2-7	TGTGCCAGCAGCTTAGATATCGGCAGGGTGAGCGAGCAGTACTTC	CASSLDIGRVSEQYF
once	TRBV2	NA	TRBJ2-7	TGTGCCAGCAAAGGGGGGGAAGGGGGATTGGTCGAGCAGTACTTC	CASKGGEGGLVEQYF
NA	TRBV19	TRBD1	TRBJ2-3	TGTGCCAGTAGTACCGACAGGGGGCAATGGGATACGCAGTATTTT	CASSTDRGQWDTQYF
NA	TRBV6-6	TRBD1	TRBJ2-7	TGTGCCAGCATTACGACAGGGGGCTACGAGCAGTACTTC	CASITTGGYEQYF
NA	TRBV7-8	NA	TRBJ2-1	TGTGCCAGCAGCTTATTAGGTGGGCCATACAATGAGCAGTTCTTC	CASSLLGGPYNEQFF
NA	TRBV4-3	TRBD1	TRBJ2-7	TGCGCCAGCAGCCAATGGGACAGAGCAGTCTACGAGCAGTACTTC	CASSQWDRAVYEQYF
NA	TRBV7-9	NA	TRBJ2-2	TGTGCCAGCAGCTTAGGGTTCCAGGGTCAGACCGGGGAGCTGTTTTTT	CASSLGFQGQTGELFF
NA	TRBV30	NA	TRBJ1-5	TGTGCCTGGAGTGAGCAGGGATTAGGCGGGCCCCAGCATTTT	CAWSEQGLGGPQHF
once	TRBV7-2	NA	TRBJ2-7	TGTGCCAGCAGCCATCCCAGGACAGACTACGAGCAGTACTTC	CASSHPRTDYEQYF
NA	TRBV6-5	TRBD1	TRBJ1-5	TGTGCCAGCACAAGAGGGGGCGATCAGCCCCAGCATTTT	CASTRGGDQPQHF
NA	TRBV2	NA	TRBJ2-5	TGTGCCAGCAGTCGCGGGCCGGGGGAGACCCAGTACTTC	CASSRGPGETQYF
few	TRBV29-1	NA	TRBJ1-1	TGCAGCGTCCTCCACACTGAAGCTTTCTTT	CSVLHTEAFF
NA	TRBV5-1	NA	TRBJ1-2	TGCGCCAGCAGCTGGACCGACGGGGTGGATGGCTACACCTTC	CASSWTDGVDGYTF
NA	TRBV7-8	NA	TRBJ2-5	TGTGCCAGCAGCTTATTTCCTTCGGAGACCCAGTACTTC	CASSLFPSETQYF
NA	TRBV5-6	NA	TRBJ2-7	TGTGCCAGCAGCTTGTCCAGGGGCGAGCAGTACTTC	CASSLSRGEQYF
NA	TRBV19	TRBD2	TRBJ2-7	TGTGCCAGTACAGGGAGGGGACTGGTCTACGAGCAGTACTTC	CASTGRGLVYEQYF
NA	TRBV29-1	NA	TRBJ1-1	TGCAGCGTTGGACATATGGACACTGAAGCTTTCTTT	CSVGHMDTEAFF
NA	TRBV6-1	NA	TRBJ1-5	TGTGCCAGCAGTCGGAGGGGAGAGCAGCCCCAGCATTTT	CASSRRGEQPQHF
NA	TRBV29-1	TRBD1	TRBJ2-7	TGCAGCGTTGAAGGACAGGGGCGCTACGAGCAGTACTTC	CSVEGQGRYEQYF
NA	TRBV2	TRBD2	TRBJ2-1	TGTGCCAGCAGTGAATTTTCTGGCGCGGGAGTAGGCAATGAGCAGTTCTTC	CASSEFSGAGVGNEQFF
NA	TRBV27	TRBD2	TRBJ2-7	TGTGCCAGCAGTTCCCTAGCGGGAGGCTCCTACGAGCAGTACTTC	CASSSLAGGSYEQYF
NA	TRBV28	TRBD1	TRBJ2-3	TGTGCCAGCAGTTTGGCAGGGGGTTTAGATACGCAGTATTTT	CASSLAGGLDTQYF
NA	TRBV5-1	NA	TRBJ1-1	TGCGCCAGCAGCTTAGAGGCGGACACTGAAGCTTTCTTT	CASSLEADTEAFF
NA	TRBV25-1	TRBD1	TRBJ2-2	TGTGCCAGCAGTGGACAGGGGAACGGGGAGCTGTTTTTT	CASSGQGNGELFF
once	TRBV5-1	TRBD1	TRBJ2-5	TGCGCCAGCAGCTCTCAGGGGGAGTGGGAGACCCAGTACTTC	CASSSQGEWETQYF
NA	TRBV27	TRBD1	TRBJ2-1	TGTGCCAGCAGTTTAAGAGGACAGGGGTATTCTGAGCAGTTCTTC	CASSLRGQGYSEQFF
NA	TRBV6-1	NA	TRBJ1-5	TGTGCCAGCAGATCCCGGGACTTACAGCCCCAGCATTTT	CASRSRDLQPQHF